What follows is one TCR beta chain and its context. The assay was immunoSEQ multiplex PCR, and TCRdb's table has in-frame clones only and misses some. The sample includes 250,000 to 400,000 clones, roughly 86% of them seen just once. The data were obtained in a study of cytomegalovirus exposure and HLA in healthy donors. The 120-subject validation cohort, separate from the approximately 670-subject first cohort, included the donors. Material: PBMCs. This TCR derives from a young man in good health and CMV-seronegative.

In nucleotides, the CDR3 is TGTGCCAGCAGCGTAGGGACAGATGGCTACACCTTC. Protein product: CASSVGTDGYTF. The chain uses TRBV9 and TRBJ1-2; D is possibly TRBD1 (6 bases). Germline V CDR1 and CDR2: SGDLS, YYNGEE. The CDR3 length is 12 residues. V dropped 0 bases and J dropped 6 bases, with 6 bases sitting between them.